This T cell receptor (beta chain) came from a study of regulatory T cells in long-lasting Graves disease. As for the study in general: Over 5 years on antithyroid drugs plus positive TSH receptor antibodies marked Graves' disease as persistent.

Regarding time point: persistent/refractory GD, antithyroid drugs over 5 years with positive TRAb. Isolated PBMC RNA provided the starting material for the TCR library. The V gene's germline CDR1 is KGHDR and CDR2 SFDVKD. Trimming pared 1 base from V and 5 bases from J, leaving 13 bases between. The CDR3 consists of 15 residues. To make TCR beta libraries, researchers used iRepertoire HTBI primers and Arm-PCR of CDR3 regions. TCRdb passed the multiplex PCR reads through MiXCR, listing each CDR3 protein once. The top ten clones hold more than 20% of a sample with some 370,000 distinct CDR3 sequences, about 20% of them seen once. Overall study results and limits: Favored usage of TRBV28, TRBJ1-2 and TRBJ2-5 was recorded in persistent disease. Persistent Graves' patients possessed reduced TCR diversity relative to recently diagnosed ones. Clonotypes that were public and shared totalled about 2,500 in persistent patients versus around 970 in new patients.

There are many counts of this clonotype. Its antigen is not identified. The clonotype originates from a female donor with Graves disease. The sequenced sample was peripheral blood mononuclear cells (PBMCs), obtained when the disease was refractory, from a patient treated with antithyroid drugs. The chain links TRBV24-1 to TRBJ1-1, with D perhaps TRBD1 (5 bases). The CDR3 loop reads CATSDFGAPGTEAFF. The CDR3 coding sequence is TGTGCCACCAGTGATTTTGGGGCCCCGGGGACTGAAGCTTTCTTT.